These 2 T cell receptor beta chains were all obtained from the same sample, sequenced in a study of T cells after yellow fever vaccination. TCRdb re-called the 5' RACE reads with MiXCR, one entry per CDR3 protein. The table lists 400,000 or so distinct CDR3 sequences, 15% to 20% of them singletons. Sequences were derived from PBMCs, sampled before the yellow fever booster vaccination. These receptors were taken from a man between 18 and 29 years old who received the YFV17D yellow fever vaccine.

The rearrangement links TRBV6-2 or TRBV6-3 to TRBJ1-5; possibly TRBD1 for D (5 bases). The CDR3 extends over 13 amino acids. Germline loops: CDR1 MNHEY, CDR2 SVGEGT. V was cut by 7 bases and J by 4 bases, with 11 bases left in between. The CDR3 region is CASTGSVNQPQHF. DNA for the CDR3: TGTGCCAGCACAGGGAGTGTGAATCAGCCCCAGCATTTT.

The chain is built from TRBV20-1 and TRBJ2-2; tentatively, D is TRBD2 (7 bases). This CDR3 has 15 amino acids. From germline, CDR1 is DFQATT and CDR2 SNEGSKA (reference sequence). V was pared by 0 bases and J by 6 bases, with 14 bases between. As DNA, the CDR3 is TGCAGTGCTAGAGATTCCGGCGGGGGCCCCGGGGAGCTGTTTTTT. This translates into CSARDSGGGPGELFF.